Presented here are 26 T cell receptor beta chains from one specimen sequenced in a study of T cell repertoires in cytomegalovirus infection. TCRdb re-derived calls from the reads in MiXCR, one entry per CDR3 protein. Of fewer than 55,000 distinct CDR3 sequences in the sample, roughly a fifth were seen once. Their antigens remain unidentified. The source material was CD8+ T cells from cultured PBMCs, sampled from culture after CMV antigen stimulation. These receptor sequences come from a human donor in good health (CMV status not recorded). Some clones in this sample may be carry-over from other donors' samples.

The table lists this clonotype with a few counts. The gene calls are TRBV7-9 and TRBJ1-3, with D tentatively TRBD1 (5 bases). CDR3 length: 19 amino acids. Looked up from germline, CDR1 is SEHNR and CDR2 is FQNEAQ (reference sequence). Trimming took 3 bases from V and 2 from J, leaving 23 bases between them. The CDR3 coding sequence is TGTGCCAGCAGCTTGGCGGTCCCGGGACTCTCCTCCCCTGGAAACACCATATATTTT. It translates to CASSLAVPGLSSPGNTIYF.

The rearrangement joins TRBV6-2 or TRBV6-3 to TRBJ1-5; D gene uncertain. The CDR3 extends over 14 amino acids. Germline values: CDR1 MNHEY, CDR2 SVGEGT. The germline V and J ends were trimmed by 0 bases and 7 bases, with 10 bases remaining between them. The CDR3 spells CASSYSSLGQPQHF. For the CDR3, the DNA is TGTGCCAGCAGTTACTCGAGTTTAGGACAGCCCCAGCATTTT.

This chain connects TRBV7-2 to TRBJ2-7, with D tentatively TRBD1 or TRBD2 (5 bases each). This CDR3 comprises 14 residues. V was cut by 4 bases and J by 1 base, with 11 bases left in between. Germline-derived CDR1 and CDR2 are SGHTA and FQGNSA. The CDR3 DNA sequence: TGTGCCAGCAGCTCACCGGGACGGTCCTACGAGCAGTACTTC. It encodes CASSSPGRSYEQYF.

The J gene is TRBJ2-7, the V gene TRBV7-9, with 7 bases lining up with TRBD1. Germline V gene lookup returns CDR1 SEHNR and CDR2 FQNEAQ (reference sequence). After removal of 5 bases from V and 3 bases from J, the junction contained 13 bases not matched to a gene. This CDR3 is built from 16 residues. The DNA for the CDR3 is TGTGCCAGCAGCCCTCTACCGGACAGGTTAATCTACGAGCAGTACTTC. Its protein is CASSPLPDRLIYEQYF.

In this sample, this clonotype turned up a few times. The chain has TRBV20-1 and TRBJ1-1; D perhaps matches TRBD1 (6 bases). The CDR3 runs 10 residues. CDR1 DFQATT and CDR2 SNEGSKA come from the germline V gene (reference sequence). V dropped 3 bases and J dropped 11 bases, with 10 bases sitting between them. The CDR3 protein is CSASGGQAFF. The CDR3 DNA reads TGCAGTGCTAGCGGGGGGCAGGCTTTCTTT.

This clonotype was counted between two and nine times. The chain joins TRBV7-6 to TRBJ2-7; D possibly corresponds to TRBD1 (6 bases). The V end lost 6 bases, the J end lost 3 bases, and 12 bases lay between the germline ends. Germline V gives CDR1 SGHVS, CDR2 FNYEAQ. CDR3 length: 13 amino acids. The CDR3 spells CASRQGQHYEQYF. DNA for the CDR3: TGTGCCAGCAGGCAAGGACAGCACTACGAGCAGTACTTC.

This chain uses TRBV7-2 with TRBJ2-1; the match to TRBD2 covers 7 bases. This CDR3 has 16 residues. Germline-derived CDR1 and CDR2 are SGHTA and FQGNSA. V lost 7 bases to trimming and J lost 2 bases; unmatched junction nucleotides: 11. The DNA of the CDR3 is TGTGCCAGCACCCATTACCGGGGGGAGGCCTACAATGAGCAGTTCTTC. Its translation is CASTHYRGEAYNEQFF.

This clonotype was picked up a small number of times. The chain is built from TRBV7-8 and TRBJ2-5, with D hard to call. Germline V gives CDR1 SGHVS, CDR2 FQNEAQ. V was pared by 1 base and J by 1 base, with 10 bases between. The CDR3 length is 15 residues. CDR3 sequence reads: CASSLEGYSQETQYF. The CDR3 nucleotides are TGTGCCAGCAGCTTAGAAGGGTACAGCCAAGAGACCCAGTACTTC.

The chain joins TRBV6-1 to TRBJ2-7, with D hard to call. From germline, CDR1 is MNHNS and CDR2 SASEGT. This CDR3 has 12 residues. Trimming took off 8 bases at V and 0 bases at J, with 8 bases between the two ends. CDR3 protein: CASLGFSYEQYF. The CDR3 nucleotides read TGTGCCAGCCTAGGATTCTCCTACGAGCAGTACTTC.

The chain carries TRBV4-3 and TRBJ2-7; D is perhaps TRBD1 (6 bases). Germline lookup yields CDR1 LGHNA and CDR2 YSLEER. CDR3 size: 14 residues. Trimming pared 4 bases from V and 6 bases from J, leaving 16 bases between. CDR3: CASSPRNRVGEQYF. The CDR3 nucleotides read TGCGCCAGCAGCCCGAGGAACAGGGTTGGCGAGCAGTACTTC.

The J gene is TRBJ1-5, the V gene TRBV27; tentatively, D is TRBD1 (6 bases). Trimming took 2 bases from V and 2 from J, leaving 13 bases between them. This CDR3 is built from 16 residues. Per the germline V gene, CDR1 is MNHEY and CDR2 is SMNVEV (reference sequence). The CDR3 sequence is CASSLRRGGGNQPQHF. CDR3 nucleotide sequence: TGTGCCAGCAGTTTAAGGAGGGGGGGGGGCAATCAGCCCCAGCATTTT.

This chain joins TRBV7-2 and TRBJ1-2; no firm D call. CDR1 and CDR2 (germline): SGHTA, FQGNSA. CDR3 length: 13 amino acids. Between the trimmed V and J ends, which lost 8 bases and 1 base, there was a span of 11 bases. For the CDR3, the DNA is TGTGCCAGCCACCTACAGAATAACTATGGCTACACCTTC. Protein sequence: CASHLQNNYGYTF.

This clonotype has more than one count but fewer than ten. This chain links TRBV7-9 with TRBJ2-7; perhaps TRBD1 as D (6 bases). CDR1 and CDR2 (germline): SEHNR, FQNEAQ (reference sequence). The CDR3 extends over 16 amino acids. V shed 3 bases and J shed 2 bases, with 17 bases lying between them. CDR3 sequence (DNA): TGTGCCAGCAGCTTGAGCCGGACAGAGGGCGCCTACGAGCAGTACTTC. The encoded protein is CASSLSRTEGAYEQYF.

The chain carries TRBV20-1 and TRBJ1-2; the D is unclear. Germline V gene data show CDR1 as DFQATT and CDR2 as SNEGSKA (reference sequence). The CDR3 is 17 amino acids. V lost 6 bases and J lost 6, with 29 bases in between. The CDR3 loop reads CSARLPLTALSVDGYTF. CDR3 nucleotide sequence: TGCAGTGCCAGGCTACCCCTAACAGCTCTTTCGGTGGATGGCTACACCTTC.

CDR3 nucleotides: TGTGCCAGCAGCTTACGCTCCGTCTCACCGAACACTGAAGCTTTCTTT. Its translation: CASSLRSVSPNTEAFF. The chain has TRBV7-8 and TRBJ1-1; D gene uncertain. The CDR3 is made up of 16 amino acids. V was trimmed by 2 bases and J by 1 base, leaving 14 bases between them. CDR1 and CDR2 (germline): SGHVS, FQNEAQ.

A few counts support this clonotype. This chain joins TRBV7-9 and TRBJ2-2, with no clear D. The CDR3 extends over 12 amino acids. Germline loops: CDR1 SEHNR, CDR2 FQNEAQ (reference sequence). V was pared by 3 bases and J by 8 bases, with 7 bases between. The CDR3 here is CASSLVPGELFF. CDR3 coding DNA: TGTGCCAGCAGCTTGGTCCCTGGGGAGCTGTTTTTT.

This clonotype was counted a few times. The genes are TRBV12-3 or TRBV12-4 and TRBJ1-6; D is possibly TRBD1 (6 bases). Trimming stripped 0 bases from V and 6 bases from J, with 12 bases between. The CDR3 consists of 16 residues. CDR3 sequence: CASSLAGAGSNSPLHF. The CDR3 nucleotides read TGTGCCAGCAGTTTAGCGGGGGCAGGGAGTAATTCACCCCTCCACTTT.

The gene calls are TRBV28 and TRBJ1-5; possible D gene TRBD1, 6 bases. Between the trimmed V and J ends, which lost 2 bases and 5 bases, there was a span of 13 bases. The V gene's germline CDR1 is MDHEN and CDR2 SYDVKM. The CDR3 covers 15 residues. The DNA of the CDR3 is TGTGCCAGCAGTTTAGCCGGACAGTACGATCAGCCCCAGCATTTT. Translating gives CASSLAGQYDQPQHF. The full variable domain, completed using reference TRBV28 and TRBJ1-5, is DVKVTQSSRYLVKRTGEKVFLECVQDMDHENMFWYRQDPGLGLRLIYFSYDVKMKEKGDIPEGYSVSREKKERFSLILESASTNQTSMYLCASSLAGQYDQPQHFGDGTRLSIL.

This clonotype was seen more than once but under ten times. The rearrangement joins TRBV2 to TRBJ1-1, with D perhaps TRBD1 (5 bases). Germline lookup yields CDR1 SNHLY and CDR2 FYNNEI. This CDR3 contains 13 residues. Deletions cut 6 bases from V and 1 base from J, with 9 bases between. The CDR3 here is CASRLTGNTEAFF. The CDR3 region has the DNA TGTGCCAGCAGGCTTACAGGGAACACTGAAGCTTTCTTT.

This clonotype was seen only a few times. CDR3 DNA sequence: TGTGCCAGCAGTCTCGGGGCCGAGCAGTACTTC. Its protein is CASSLGAEQYF. The chain is built from TRBV6-2 or TRBV6-3 and TRBJ2-7; tentatively, D is TRBD1 or TRBD2 (5 bases each). The CDR3 sequence is 11 residues long. The germline V and J ends were trimmed by 5 bases and 6 bases, with 8 bases remaining between them. Looked up from germline, CDR1 is MNHEY and CDR2 is SVGEGT.

The sample holds a few counts of this clonotype. The chain uses TRBV7-2 and TRBJ2-3, with D perhaps being TRBD1 or TRBD2 (5 bases each). The V end lost 1 base, the J end lost 0 bases, and 17 bases lay between the germline ends. CDR3 length: 18 residues. In germline, CDR1 is SGHTA, CDR2 FQGNSA. The DNA for the CDR3 is TGTGCCAGCAGCTTAGTGAGGGACCCCTGGCGGAGCACAGATACGCAGTATTTT. Protein product: CASSLVRDPWRSTDTQYF.

The CDR3 DNA follows: TGCAGCGTTGAAGGGCTAGCGGGGTCCCGCTCCTACAATGAGCAGTTCTTC. The encoded protein is CSVEGLAGSRSYNEQFF. This chain joins TRBV29-1 and TRBJ2-1; 9 bases line up with TRBD2. From germline, CDR1 is SQVTM and CDR2 ANQGSEA. There are 17 residues in the CDR3. J lost 0 bases, V lost 1 base, and 7 bases had no gene match.

V is TRBV12-3 or TRBV12-4 and J is TRBJ2-4; D remains unclear. This CDR3 has 13 amino acids. Trimming cost V 6 bases and J 7 bases, with 13 bases left between them. The CDR3 loop is CASSPVSRNIQYF. CDR3 in DNA: TGTGCCAGCAGCCCCGTATCGAGGAACATTCAGTACTTC.

The chain links TRBV6-2 or TRBV6-3 to TRBJ2-7, with D possibly matching TRBD2 (5 bases). CDR1 is MNHEY, CDR2 SVGEGT, per germline. V shed 5 bases and J shed 0 bases, with 17 bases lying between them. CDR3 length: 16 amino acids. The CDR3 here is CASSPSGGRLSYEQYF. The CDR3, as DNA: TGTGCCAGCAGTCCCAGCGGCGGGCGCCTCTCCTACGAGCAGTACTTC.

The rearrangement uses TRBV27 and TRBJ1-1; D not resolved. V was cut by 6 bases and J by 4 bases, with 15 bases left in between. The germline CDR1 and CDR2 sequences are MNHEY and SMNVEV (reference sequence). The length of the CDR3 is 14 residues. The CDR3 here is CASSPNSDTTEAFF. CDR3 coding DNA: TGTGCCAGCAGCCCCAACTCAGACACCACTGAAGCTTTCTTT.

V is TRBV7-2 and J is TRBJ2-1, with D perhaps matching TRBD1 (6 bases). V was pared by 5 bases and J by 8 bases, with 16 bases between. The V gene's germline CDR1 is SGHTA and CDR2 FQGNSA. The CDR3 is made up of 14 amino acids. CDR3 amino acids: CASSPRGGEYEQFF. CDR3 coding DNA: TGTGCCAGCAGCCCCAGGGGTGGTGAGTATGAGCAGTTCTTC.